Following are 20 T cell receptor beta chains from one sample sequenced in a study of blood T cell repertoires in COVID-19. The method was immunoSEQ multiplex PCR; TCRdb's version includes in-frame clones alone and lacks a portion of them. The table includes under 450,000 clones, 89% detected once. Sequencing was carried out using peripheral blood. Source of these receptors: a woman between 35 and 50 years old with COVID-19, enrolled during active disease.

The V call is TRBV9, the J call TRBJ1-6; D not certain. CDR3 size: 14 residues. Germline values: CDR1 SGDLS, CDR2 YYNGEE. V lost 7 bases to trimming and J lost 10 bases, with 18 bases between them. This chain's CDR3 is CASQPARGGSPLHF. CDR3 DNA sequence: TGTGCCAGCCAGCCGGCACGGGGAGGGTCACCCCTCCACTTT.

CDR3 nucleotide sequence: TGTGCCAGCAGCCCACAGGGAGGAAACACCATATATTTT. This translates into CASSPQGGNTIYF. The chain joins TRBV5-8 to TRBJ1-3, with D possibly matching TRBD1 (6 bases). V was shortened by 4 bases and J by 4 bases, with 9 bases between the two germline ends. This CDR3 is 13 amino acids long. Germline CDR1 SGHTS, CDR2 YDEGEE.

V is TRBV7-3 and J is TRBJ1-6; D is ambiguous. The ends were cut back, 5 bases at V and 6 bases at J, with 8 bases in the middle. Germline V gives CDR1 SGHTA, CDR2 FQGTGA. This CDR3 spans 13 amino acids. The CDR3 coding sequence is TGTGCCAGCAGCCCGAATAGTAATTCACCCCTCCACTTT. The encoded protein is CASSPNSNSPLHF.

The chain is built from TRBV5-6 and TRBJ2-7, with TRBD2 matching over 7 bases. This CDR3 comprises 16 residues. Germline V gene lookup returns CDR1 SGHDT and CDR2 YYEEEE. The V gene end was trimmed by 1 base and the J gene end by 2 bases; junction bases not matched to a gene: 9. For the CDR3, the DNA is TGTGCCAGCAGCTTGCCGGGGGGAGCCCTTACCTACGAGCAGTACTTC. Its protein is CASSLPGGALTYEQYF.

This chain joins TRBV27 and TRBJ1-1, with D possibly TRBD1 on 5 matching bases. With 4 bases removed from V and 1 base from J, the gap between germline ends came to 13 bases. This CDR3 region has 15 residues. The germline V gene has CDR1 MNHEY and CDR2 SMNVEV (reference sequence). The CDR3 nucleotides read TGTGCCAGCAGTTCCCATGACAGACAGAACACTGAAGCTTTCTTT. Translating gives CASSSHDRQNTEAFF.

The chain has TRBV18 and TRBJ2-7; D may be TRBD2 (6 bases). Germline V CDR1 and CDR2: KGHSH, LQKENI. V lost 0 bases to trimming and J lost 6 bases, with 9 bases between them. The CDR3 has 13 amino acids. This CDR3 is CASSPPGLGEQYF. CDR3 nucleotide sequence: TGTGCCAGCTCACCACCGGGACTGGGCGAGCAGTACTTC.

The V call is TRBV19, the J call TRBJ2-3; D is uncertain. This CDR3 spans 14 amino acids. The V gene's germline CDR1 is LNHDA and CDR2 SQIVND (reference sequence). Deletions cut 3 bases from V and 2 bases from J, with 9 bases between. CDR3 nucleotides: TGTGCCAGTAGTATTAGGAGTCTCACAGATACGCAGTATTTT. Translating gives CASSIRSLTDTQYF.

This sequence joins TRBV7-8 and TRBJ2-5; tentative D call: TRBD1 (6 bases). The CDR3 covers 16 residues. The ends were cut back, 5 bases at V and 0 bases at J, with 16 bases in the middle. Germline V gene data show CDR1 as SGHVS and CDR2 as FQNEAQ. The CDR3 protein is CASSASDSVHQETQYF. CDR3 in DNA: TGTGCCAGCAGCGCCTCGGACAGCGTACACCAAGAGACCCAGTACTTC.

This clone appeared a single time. The gene calls are TRBV18 and TRBJ1-4; TRBD1 is a possible D gene (5 bases). CDR1 is KGHSH, CDR2 LQKENI, per germline. The CDR3 runs 17 residues. V dropped 3 bases and J dropped 4 bases, with 18 bases sitting between them. CDR3 DNA sequence: TGTGCCAGCTCACCTTTTATACCTAGGACAATTAATGAAAAACTGTTTTTT. Its protein product is CASSPFIPRTINEKLFF.

The V and J genes are TRBV6-5 and TRBJ1-5; possibly TRBD1 for D (5 bases). The V end was cut by 6 bases, the J end by 3 bases, with 15 bases between. CDR3 length equals 15 residues. Germline CDR1 MNHEY, CDR2 SVGAGI. The DNA for the CDR3 is TGTGCCAGCAGACCGGACACAACCCACAATCAGCCCCAGCATTTT. Its protein product is CASRPDTTHNQPQHF.

CDR3 loop: CASSLNPGTGINQPQHF. In DNA, the CDR3 is TGTGCCAGCAGCTTAAACCCCGGGACAGGGATCAATCAGCCCCAGCATTTT. The chain recombines TRBV7-9 with TRBJ1-5; 9 bases are a match to TRBD1. Germline loops: CDR1 SEHNR, CDR2 FQNEAQ (reference sequence). V trimming: 2 bases; J trimming: 3 bases; junction bases outside the gene matches: 8. The CDR3 sequence is 17 residues long.

This clone was seen a handful of times. The gene calls are TRBV6-5 and TRBJ1-4; 7 nucleotides align to TRBD1. The CDR3 totals 14 residues. Germline V CDR1 and CDR2: MNHEY, SVGAGI. The ends lost 6 bases at V and 5 bases at J; junction bases unmatched: 6. CDR3 sequence reads: CASSRQGPNEKLFF. The CDR3 DNA sequence: TGTGCCAGCAGCAGACAGGGCCCAAATGAAAAACTGTTTTTT.

The V call is TRBV27, the J call TRBJ2-3; TRBD2 agrees at 11 bases. The V and J ends lost 7 bases and 0 bases, in that order; junction bases with no gene match: 18. This CDR3 is built from 20 residues. Germline V gives CDR1 MNHEY, CDR2 SMNVEV (reference sequence). DNA of the CDR3: TGTGCCAGCATCAGTAGCGGGAGGGCCTACCGTCCTCTTAGCACAGATACGCAGTATTTT. Amino acid sequence: CASISSGRAYRPLSTDTQYF.

The chain uses TRBV12-3 or TRBV12-4 and TRBJ2-1; D gene unclear. This CDR3 contains 12 residues. The ends were cut back, 0 bases at V and 15 bases at J, with 12 bases in the middle. The CDR3 sequence is CASSLAGKDLFF. The CDR3 bases are TGTGCCAGCAGTTTAGCGGGCAAAGATCTGTTCTTC.

The chain employs TRBV5-1 and TRBJ2-3; D is unclear. The CDR3 is 13 amino acids. Germline loops: CDR1 SGHRS, CDR2 YFSETQ. The V gene lost 4 bases and the J gene lost 0 bases, with 6 bases spanning the gap. As DNA, the CDR3 is TGCGCCAGCAGCACCGCGAGCACAGATACGCAGTATTTT. It codes for CASSTASTDTQYF.

The rearrangement links TRBV6-6 to TRBJ2-2; D perhaps matches TRBD2 (5 bases). Trimming shortened V by 5 bases and J by 2 bases, and 24 bases separated the two germline ends. Germline V gene lookup returns CDR1 MNHNY and CDR2 SVGAGI (reference sequence). This CDR3 contains 19 residues. CDR3 sequence reads: CASSRRRTAAQENTGELFF. The CDR3 DNA reads as TGTGCCAGCAGTCGTAGACGGACTGCCGCCCAAGAAAACACCGGGGAGCTGTTTTTT.

The chain couples TRBV3-1 (or the pseudogene TRBV3-2) to TRBJ2-1, with 9 nucleotides matching TRBD1. This CDR3 has 15 amino acids. Trimming at V came to 5 bases and at J to 6 bases, leaving 8 bases not matched to a gene. Per germline, CDR1 LGHDT and CDR2 YNNKEL (reference sequence). Here the CDR3 DNA reads TGTGCCAGCAGCTCCCGACAGGGGGTATCCAATGAGCAGTTCTTC. Its translation: CASSSRQGVSNEQFF.

The rearrangement joins TRBV7-8 to TRBJ2-7, with 7 bases matching TRBD1. V lost 4 bases to trimming and J lost 3 bases; unmatched junction nucleotides: 6. CDR3 length: 14 residues. Germline assignment: CDR1 SGHVS and CDR2 FQNEAQ. CDR3 bases: TGTGCCAGCAGCTCGGGACAGTCCTTCTACGAGCAGTACTTC. This encodes CASSSGQSFYEQYF.

The chain uses TRBV3-1 (or the pseudogene TRBV3-2) and TRBJ2-3, with 10 positions matching TRBD2. Germline CDR1 is LGHDT and CDR2 is YNNKEL (reference sequence). The ends lost 4 bases at V and 5 bases at J; junction bases unmatched: 6. The CDR3 has 15 residues. CDR3 sequence reads: CASSRGLAVIDTQYF. The CDR3 DNA sequence: TGTGCCAGCAGCCGAGGACTAGCGGTGATAGATACGCAGTATTTT.

This chain joins TRBV19 and TRBJ1-2; TRBD1 aligns across 8 bases. V trimming: 5 bases; J trimming: 7 bases; junction bases outside the gene matches: 15. Germline V gene lookup returns CDR1 LNHDA and CDR2 SQIVND (reference sequence). CDR3 length: 16 residues. CDR3 nucleotide sequence: TGTGCCAGTAGTCGTTCTCTGCCAGGGGGCGCGGGTGGCTACACCTTC. Protein product: CASSRSLPGGAGGYTF.